The source of this TCR beta chain is a study of response to subunit inactivated influenza vaccine. General observations from the study: The authors suggested that every seasonal influenza vaccination recruits few new T cells.

About this clonotype: Its antigen remains unidentified.

The V gene lost 6 bases and the J gene lost 2 bases, with 19 bases spanning the gap. The CDR3 contains 15 residues. The V gene's germline CDR1 is DFQATT and CDR2 SNEGSKA (reference sequence). MiXCR, applied by TCRdb to the RT-PCR reads, yields one record per CDR3 protein. The sample shows more than 550,000 distinct CDR3 sequences, 10% to 15% of them seen only once. The source material was PBMCs from blood, sampled on the day of vaccination. The source is a man aged 50 to 60 who received an inactivated influenza vaccine. The V gene is TRBV20-1, the J gene TRBJ2-5; maybe TRBD2 (7 bases). The CDR3 spells CSAKVAGAQQETQYF. CDR3 coding DNA: TGCAGTGCCAAGGTGGCGGGGGCCCAACAAGAGACCCAGTACTTC.